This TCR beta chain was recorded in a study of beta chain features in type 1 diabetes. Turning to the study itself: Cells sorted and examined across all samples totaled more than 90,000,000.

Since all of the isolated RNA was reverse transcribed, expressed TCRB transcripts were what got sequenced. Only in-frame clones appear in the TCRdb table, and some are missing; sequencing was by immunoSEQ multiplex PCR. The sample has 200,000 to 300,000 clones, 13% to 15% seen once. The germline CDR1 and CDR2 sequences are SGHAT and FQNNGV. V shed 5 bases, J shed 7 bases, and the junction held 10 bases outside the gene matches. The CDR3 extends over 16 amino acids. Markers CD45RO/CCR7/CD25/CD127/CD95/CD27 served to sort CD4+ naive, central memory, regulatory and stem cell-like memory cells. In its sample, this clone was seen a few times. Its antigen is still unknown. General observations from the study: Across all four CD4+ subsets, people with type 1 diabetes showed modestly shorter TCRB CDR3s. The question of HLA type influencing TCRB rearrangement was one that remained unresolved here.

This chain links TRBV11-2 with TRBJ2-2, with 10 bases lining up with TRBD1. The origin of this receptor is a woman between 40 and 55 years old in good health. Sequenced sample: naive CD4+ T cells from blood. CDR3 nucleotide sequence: TGTGCCAGCAGCATAACCGGGACAGGGGAGGTCGGGGAGCTGTTTTTT. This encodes CASSITGTGEVGELFF.